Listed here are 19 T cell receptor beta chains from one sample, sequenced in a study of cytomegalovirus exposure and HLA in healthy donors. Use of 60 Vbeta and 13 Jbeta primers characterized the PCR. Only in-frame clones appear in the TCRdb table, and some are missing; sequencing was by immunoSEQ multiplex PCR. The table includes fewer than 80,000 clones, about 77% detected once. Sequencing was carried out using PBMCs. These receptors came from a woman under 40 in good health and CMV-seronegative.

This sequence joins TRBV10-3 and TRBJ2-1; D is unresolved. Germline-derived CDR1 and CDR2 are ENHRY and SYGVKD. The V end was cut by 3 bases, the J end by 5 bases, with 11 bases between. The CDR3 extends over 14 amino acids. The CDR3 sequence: CAISDHSVDNEQFF. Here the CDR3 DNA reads TGTGCCATCAGTGACCACTCCGTAGACAATGAGCAGTTCTTC.

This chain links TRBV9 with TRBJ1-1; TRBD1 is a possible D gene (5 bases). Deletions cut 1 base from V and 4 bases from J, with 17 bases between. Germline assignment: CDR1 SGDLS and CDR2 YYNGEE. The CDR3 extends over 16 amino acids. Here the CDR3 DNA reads TGTGCCAGCAGCGTACCCCCAGTGGGGGGGAGCACTGAAGCTTTCTTT. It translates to CASSVPPVGGSTEAFF.

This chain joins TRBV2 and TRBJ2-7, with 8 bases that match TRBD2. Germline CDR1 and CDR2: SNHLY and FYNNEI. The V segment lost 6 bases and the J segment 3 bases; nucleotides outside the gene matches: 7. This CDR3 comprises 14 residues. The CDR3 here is CASRGGRNYYEQYF. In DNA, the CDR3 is TGTGCCAGCAGGGGCGGGAGGAACTACTACGAGCAGTACTTC.

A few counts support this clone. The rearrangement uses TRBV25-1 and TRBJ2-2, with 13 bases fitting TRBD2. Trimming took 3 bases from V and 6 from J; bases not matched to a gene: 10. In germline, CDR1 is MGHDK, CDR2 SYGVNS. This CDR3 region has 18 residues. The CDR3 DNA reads TGTGCCAGCAGTGATCCTCCGTCGGGACTAGCGGGGCCCGGGGAGCTGTTTTTT. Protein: CASSDPPSGLAGPGELFF.

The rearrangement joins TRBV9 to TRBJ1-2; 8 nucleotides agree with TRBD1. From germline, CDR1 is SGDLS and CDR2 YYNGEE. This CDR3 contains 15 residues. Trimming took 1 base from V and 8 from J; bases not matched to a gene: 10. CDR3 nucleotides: TGTGCCAGCAGCGTACAGGGGGCAAGAACAGAGGGCTACACCTTC. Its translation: CASSVQGARTEGYTF.

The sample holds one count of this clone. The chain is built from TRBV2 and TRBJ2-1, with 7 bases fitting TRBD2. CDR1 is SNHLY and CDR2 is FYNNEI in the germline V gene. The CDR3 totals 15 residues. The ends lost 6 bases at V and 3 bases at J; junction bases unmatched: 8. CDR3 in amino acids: CASRKAGDLYNEQFF. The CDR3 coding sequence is TGTGCCAGCAGGAAGGCGGGAGACCTCTACAATGAGCAGTTCTTC. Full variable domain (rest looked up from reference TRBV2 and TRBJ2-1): EPEVTQTPSHQVTQMGQEVILRCVPISNHLYFYWYRQILGQKVEFLVSFYNNEISEKSEIFDDQFSVERPDGSNFTLKIRSTKLEDSAMYFCASRKAGDLYNEQFFGPGTRLTVL.

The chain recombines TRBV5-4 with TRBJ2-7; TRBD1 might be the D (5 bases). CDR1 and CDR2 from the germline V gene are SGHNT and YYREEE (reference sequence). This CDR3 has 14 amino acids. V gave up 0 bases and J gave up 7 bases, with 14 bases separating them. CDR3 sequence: CASSLGPRVGEQYV. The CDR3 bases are TGTGCCAGCAGCTTGGGACCCAGGGTGGGTGAGCAGTACGTC.

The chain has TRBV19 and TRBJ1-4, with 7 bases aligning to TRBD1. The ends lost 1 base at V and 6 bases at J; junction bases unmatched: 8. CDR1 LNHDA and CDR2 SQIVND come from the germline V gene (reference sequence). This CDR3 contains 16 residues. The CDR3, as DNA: TGTGCCAGTAGTATAGGTTGGACAGGCTGGGATGAAAAACTGTTTTTT. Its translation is CASSIGWTGWDEKLFF.

For the CDR3, the DNA is TGCGCCAGCAGCCAGGGGGTAGGGCAGGGGGCTGGAGAGACCCAGTACTTC. Its translation: CASSQGVGQGAGETQYF. The J gene is TRBJ2-5, the V gene TRBV4-3, with 8 bases lining up with TRBD1. The CDR3 is 17 amino acids. Germline-derived CDR1 and CDR2 are LGHNA and YSLEER. The ends lost 3 bases at V and 4 bases at J; junction bases unmatched: 13.

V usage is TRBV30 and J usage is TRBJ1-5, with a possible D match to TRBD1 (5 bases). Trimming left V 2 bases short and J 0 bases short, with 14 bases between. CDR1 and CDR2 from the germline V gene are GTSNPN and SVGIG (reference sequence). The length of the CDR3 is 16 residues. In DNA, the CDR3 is TGTGCCTGGAGTCCCTTCCGACAGTTTAGCAATCAGCCCCAGCATTTT. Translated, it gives CAWSPFRQFSNQPQHF.

CDR3 coding DNA: TGCGCCAGCAGCTTGTCGGTCCAAGCTAACTATGGCTACACCTTC. Translated: CASSLSVQANYGYTF. This chain links TRBV5-1 with TRBJ1-2; D is ambiguous. Deletions cut 1 base from V and 0 bases from J, with 10 bases between. The V gene's germline CDR1 is SGHRS and CDR2 YFSETQ. CDR3 length: 15 residues. The variable domain in full, with the rest retrieved from reference TRBV5-1 and TRBJ1-2, is KAGVTQTPRYLIKTRGQQVTLSCSPISGHRSVSWYQQTPGQGLQFLFEYFSETQRNKGNFPGRFSGRQFSNSRSEMNVSTLELGDSALYLCASSLSVQANYGYTFGSGTRLTVV.

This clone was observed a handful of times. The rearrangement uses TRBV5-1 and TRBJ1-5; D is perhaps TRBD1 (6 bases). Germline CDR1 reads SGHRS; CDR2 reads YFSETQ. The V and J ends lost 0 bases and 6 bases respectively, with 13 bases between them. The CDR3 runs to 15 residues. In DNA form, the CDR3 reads TGCGCCAGCAGCTTGGACTTCATGGGGGCTCAGCCCCAGCATTTT. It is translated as CASSLDFMGAQPQHF.

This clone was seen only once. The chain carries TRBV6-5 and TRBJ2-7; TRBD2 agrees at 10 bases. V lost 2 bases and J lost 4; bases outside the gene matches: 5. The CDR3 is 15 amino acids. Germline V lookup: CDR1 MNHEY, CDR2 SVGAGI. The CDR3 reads CASSYKLAGAYEQYV. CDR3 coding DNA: TGTGCCAGCAGTTACAAGCTAGCGGGAGCGTACGAGCAGTACGTC.

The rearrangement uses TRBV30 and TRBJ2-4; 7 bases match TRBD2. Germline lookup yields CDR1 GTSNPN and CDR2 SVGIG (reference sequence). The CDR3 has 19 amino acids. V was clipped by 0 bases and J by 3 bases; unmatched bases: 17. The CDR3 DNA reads TGTGCCTGGAGTGTCGTCCTAGTGCCGGGGGGAGGCAACAAAAACATTCAGTACTTC. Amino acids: CAWSVVLVPGGGNKNIQYF.

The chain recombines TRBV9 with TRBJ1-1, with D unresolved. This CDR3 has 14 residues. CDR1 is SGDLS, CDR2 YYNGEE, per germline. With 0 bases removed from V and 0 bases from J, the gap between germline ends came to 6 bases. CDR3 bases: TGTGCCAGCAGCGTAGTGTTAGTGAACACTGAAGCTTTCTTT. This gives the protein CASSVVLVNTEAFF.

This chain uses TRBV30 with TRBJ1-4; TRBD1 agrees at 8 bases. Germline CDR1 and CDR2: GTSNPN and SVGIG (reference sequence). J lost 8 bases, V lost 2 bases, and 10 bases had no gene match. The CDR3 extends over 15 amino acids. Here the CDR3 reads CAWSPMDRAEEKLFF. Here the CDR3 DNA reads TGTGCCTGGAGTCCTATGGACAGGGCAGAGGAAAAACTGTTTTTT.

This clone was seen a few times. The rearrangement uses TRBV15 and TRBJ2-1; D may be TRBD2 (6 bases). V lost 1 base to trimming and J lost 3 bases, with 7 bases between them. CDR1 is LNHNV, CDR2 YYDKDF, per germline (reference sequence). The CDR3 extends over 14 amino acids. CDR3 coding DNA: TGTGCCACCAGCAGAGCGGGGGTCTACAATGAGCAGTTCTTC. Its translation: CATSRAGVYNEQFF.

The CDR3 region is CATSREGTGEGQPQHF. For the CDR3, the DNA is TGTGCCACCAGCAGAGAGGGGACAGGGGAAGGTCAGCCCCAGCATTTT. The chain uses TRBV15 and TRBJ1-5, with 10 bases matching TRBD1. The J segment lost 6 bases and the V segment lost 0 bases, leaving 5 bases of the junction unmatched. Germline CDR1 and CDR2: LNHNV and YYDKDF (reference sequence). CDR3 length: 16 amino acids. The variable domain in full, completed from reference TRBV15 and TRBJ1-5, reads DAMVIQNPRYQVTQFGKPVTLSCSQTLNHNVMYWYQQKSSQAPKLLFHYYDKDFNNEADTPDNFQSRRPNTSFCFLDIRSPGLGDTAMYLCATSREGTGEGQPQHFGDGTRLSIL.

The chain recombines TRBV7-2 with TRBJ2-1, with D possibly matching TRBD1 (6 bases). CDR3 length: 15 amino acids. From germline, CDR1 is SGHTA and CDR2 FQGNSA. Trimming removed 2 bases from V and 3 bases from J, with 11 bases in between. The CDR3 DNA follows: TGTGCCAGCAGCTTATCTCCACAGGGCTACAATGAGCAGTTCTTC. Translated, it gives CASSLSPQGYNEQFF.